A single T cell receptor beta chain is shown here with its context. Antigen: not known. The sample comes from a study of shared clonotypes between healthy human individuals. The wider study: CD4 naive cells filled three plates per donor, CD4 memory three, CD8 naive two and CD8 memory one. Overall study findings and caveats: Non-shared clonotypes showed lower generation probabilities than clonotypes common to all four donors. Apart from blood, nothing was sampled; tissue repertoires likely differ.

Using immunoSEQ multiplex PCR, the repertoire was profiled, and TCRdb retains in-frame clones only, with some absent. This sample has 2 million to 2.5 million clones; 93% occur once, and the top ten carry 0.35% to 0.45%. The V end was cut by 5 bases, the J end by 7 bases, with 20 bases between. Germline CDR1 and CDR2: LNHDA and SQIVND (reference sequence). The CDR3 is 15 residues long. The rearrangement joins TRBV19 to TRBJ2-5; a weak D match, TRBD2 (6 bases). The TCR was taken from a man between 18 and 35 years old in good health. Some clones in this sample may be carry-over from other donors' samples. The specimen was naive CD4+ T cells from PBMCs. Subset described: CD45RA+ positively selected. The DNA for the CDR3 is TGTGCCAGTAGTGAGGGGACTCCCAGGGTTGGGACCCAGTACTTC. Amino acids: CASSEGTPRVGTQYF. Full variable domain (remainder filled in from reference TRBV19 and TRBJ2-5): DGGITQSPKYLFRKEGQNVTLSCEQNLNHDAMYWYRQDPGQGLRLIYYSQIVNDFQKGDIAEGYSVSREKKESFPLTVTSAQKNPTAFYLCASSEGTPRVGTQYFGPGTRLLVL.